The 16 T cell receptor beta chains in this list originate from one sample, sequenced in a study of CD8 T cells in Susac syndrome. RNA, at roughly 0.45 to 1 ug, was reverse transcribed with random hexamers. A single record per CDR3 protein comes from TCRdb applying MiXCR to the immunoSEQ multiplex PCR reads. The data show some 200,000 distinct CDR3 sequences, 90% to 95% seen once. Sequenced material: CD8+ T cells from PBMCs. The receptors were sampled from a human donor with multiple sclerosis.

The chain employs TRBV30 and TRBJ2-1, with unresolved D. Germline CDR1 reads GTSNPN; CDR2 reads SVGIG (reference sequence). V lost 0 bases and J 10 bases, leaving 13 bases between the germline ends. The CDR3 has 13 residues. The CDR3 sequence: CAWSVFGVHEQFF. The CDR3 DNA sequence: TGTGCCTGGAGTGTTTTCGGAGTTCACGAGCAGTTCTTC. Filled out from reference TRBV30 and TRBJ2-1, the complete variable domain reads SQTIHQWPATLVQPVGSPLSLECTVEGTSNPNLYWYRQAAGRGLQLLFYSVGIGQISSEVPQNLSASRPQDRQFILSSKKLLLSDSGFYLCAWSVFGVHEQFFGPGTRLTVL.

The chain has TRBV13 and TRBJ2-2; D not certain. This CDR3 has 14 amino acids. Germline V gives CDR1 PRHDT, CDR2 FYEKMQ (reference sequence). The V end was cut by 4 bases, the J end by 3 bases, with 9 bases between. CDR3 sequence: CASSSSGDTGELFF. CDR3 sequence (DNA): TGTGCCAGCAGCTCCTCAGGCGACACCGGGGAGCTGTTTTTT.

The chain couples TRBV30 to TRBJ2-1; weak D call: TRBD1 (6 bases). The V end was cut by 5 bases, the J end by 2 bases, with 13 bases between. This CDR3 region has 14 residues. Germline V CDR1 and CDR2: GTSNPN, SVGIG (reference sequence). CDR3 in amino acids: CAWAGTHPYNEQFF. The CDR3 nucleotides read TGTGCCTGGGCAGGGACACACCCCTACAATGAGCAGTTCTTC.

CDR3 in amino acids: CASSSPTRYSYNEQFF. Written as DNA, the CDR3 is TGTGCCAGCAGCTCCCCCACGCGATACTCCTACAATGAGCAGTTCTTC. This chain uses TRBV13 with TRBJ2-1; D ambiguous. CDR1 is PRHDT, CDR2 FYEKMQ, per germline (reference sequence). Trimming removed 4 bases from V and 0 bases from J, with 13 bases in between. The CDR3 runs 16 residues.

The V call is TRBV6-2 or TRBV6-3, the J call TRBJ1-1; possibly TRBD1 for D (5 bases). Trimming pared 4 bases from V and 5 bases from J, leaving 11 bases between. CDR3 size: 13 residues. From germline, CDR1 is MNHEY and CDR2 SVGEGT. The CDR3 loop is CASSFLGGTEAFF. For the CDR3, the DNA is TGTGCCAGCAGTTTTCTGGGGGGGACTGAAGCTTTCTTT.

V usage is TRBV3-1 and J usage is TRBJ2-5, with 8 bases identical to TRBD2. The germline V gene encodes CDR1 LGHDT and CDR2 YNNKEL (reference sequence). This CDR3 region has 14 residues. Trimming cost V 7 bases and J 7 bases; bases outside gene matches: 11. CDR3 nucleotides: TGTGCCAGCACCCGGACTAGCTCATACGGGACCCAGTACTTC. It codes for CASTRTSSYGTQYF.

In this sample, this clonotype turned up once. V gene TRBV9 combines with J gene TRBJ2-3, with a weak D call TRBD2 (6 bases). V shed 0 bases and J shed 2 bases, with 10 bases lying between them. Germline V gene sequence: CDR1 SGDLS, CDR2 YYNGEE. This CDR3 is built from 15 residues. The CDR3 nucleotides are TGTGCCAGCAGCGTAGAAGGCGGGGACACAGATACGCAGTATTTT. It translates to CASSVEGGDTDTQYF.

The chain joins TRBV5-1 to TRBJ1-1; D unresolved. V gave up 5 bases and J gave up 0 bases, with 11 bases separating them. CDR3 length: 14 amino acids. Looked up from germline, CDR1 is SGHRS and CDR2 is YFSETQ. The CDR3 bases are TGCGCCAGCAGACCCATTGGAGTGAACACTGAAGCTTTCTTT. It codes for CASRPIGVNTEAFF.

The rearrangement links TRBV6-5 to TRBJ2-1; possibly TRBD1 for D (5 bases). V was clipped by 2 bases and J by 7 bases, with 12 bases between them. The CDR3 has 14 amino acids. Germline CDR1 reads MNHEY; CDR2 reads SVGAGI. CDR3 in amino acids: CASSYLTTVNEQFF. The CDR3 bases are TGTGCCAGCAGTTACCTAACGACAGTAAATGAGCAGTTCTTC.

V usage is TRBV5-1 and J usage is TRBJ2-7; perhaps D is TRBD1 or TRBD2 (6 bases each). There are 17 residues in the CDR3. The ends were cut back, 7 bases at V and 2 bases at J, with 25 bases in the middle. Germline lookup yields CDR1 SGHRS and CDR2 YFSETQ. CDR3 DNA: TGCGCCAGCCAGCTCGAGGGGGGTACTATCTCTCCCTACGAGCAGTACTTC. Residues: CASQLEGGTISPYEQYF.

The CDR3 is CATSSIEETQYF. The CDR3 nucleotides read TGTGCCACCAGCAGCATAGAAGAGACCCAGTACTTC. This chain connects TRBV15 to TRBJ2-5, with D uncertain. CDR1 is LNHNV and CDR2 is YYDKDF in the germline V gene (reference sequence). The CDR3 totals 12 residues. The V end lost 3 bases, the J end lost 3 bases, and 5 bases lay between the germline ends.

The chain recombines TRBV27 with TRBJ2-7; 9 bases line up with TRBD2. V dropped 4 bases and J dropped 5; count of bases not matched to a gene: 21. Germline CDR1 and CDR2: MNHEY and SMNVEV (reference sequence). The CDR3 contains 19 residues. The CDR3 is CASSSTGGSTGTSRDEQYF. DNA of the CDR3: TGTGCCAGCAGTTCCACCGGAGGCTCGACCGGGACTAGCCGAGACGAGCAGTACTTC.

The CDR3 is CAGGAGGYEQFF. The CDR3 region has the DNA TGTGCCGGGGGGGCAGGGGGGTATGAGCAGTTCTTC. The chain links TRBV2 to TRBJ2-1; D is possibly TRBD1 or TRBD2 (7 bases each). Trimming left V 11 bases short and J 8 bases short, with 16 bases between. CDR3 length: 12 residues. CDR1 SNHLY and CDR2 FYNNEI come from the germline V gene.

The chain is built from TRBV18 and TRBJ2-5; no clear D. Germline V gene data show CDR1 as KGHSH and CDR2 as LQKENI. Trimming took off 1 base at V and 0 bases at J, with 12 bases between the two ends. This CDR3 has 16 amino acids. In nucleotides, the CDR3 is TGTGCCAGCTCACCACTCTCCAGGTCGTACCAAGAGACCCAGTACTTC. Translation gives CASSPLSRSYQETQYF.

This clonotype turned up a few times. V and J are TRBV29-1 and TRBJ2-1, with 8 bases identical to TRBD1. The CDR3 is made up of 16 amino acids. CDR1 is SQVTM, CDR2 ANQGSEA, per germline. J gave up 4 bases and V 0 bases, and 8 bases lay outside the gene matches. The CDR3 nucleotides are TGCAGCGTTGAAGATCGCGGCACAGGGGGGTACAATGAGCAGTTCTTC. This codes for CSVEDRGTGGYNEQFF.

The chain couples TRBV9 to TRBJ2-6; 8 positions match TRBD1. The V segment lost 4 bases and the J segment 2 bases; nucleotides outside the gene matches: 11. Germline V gene sequence: CDR1 SGDLS, CDR2 YYNGEE. The CDR3 covers 18 residues. CDR3 in amino acids: CASSTPAAGGAGANVLTF. The CDR3 DNA is TGTGCCAGCAGCACCCCAGCGGCAGGGGGCGCTGGGGCCAACGTCCTGACTTTC.